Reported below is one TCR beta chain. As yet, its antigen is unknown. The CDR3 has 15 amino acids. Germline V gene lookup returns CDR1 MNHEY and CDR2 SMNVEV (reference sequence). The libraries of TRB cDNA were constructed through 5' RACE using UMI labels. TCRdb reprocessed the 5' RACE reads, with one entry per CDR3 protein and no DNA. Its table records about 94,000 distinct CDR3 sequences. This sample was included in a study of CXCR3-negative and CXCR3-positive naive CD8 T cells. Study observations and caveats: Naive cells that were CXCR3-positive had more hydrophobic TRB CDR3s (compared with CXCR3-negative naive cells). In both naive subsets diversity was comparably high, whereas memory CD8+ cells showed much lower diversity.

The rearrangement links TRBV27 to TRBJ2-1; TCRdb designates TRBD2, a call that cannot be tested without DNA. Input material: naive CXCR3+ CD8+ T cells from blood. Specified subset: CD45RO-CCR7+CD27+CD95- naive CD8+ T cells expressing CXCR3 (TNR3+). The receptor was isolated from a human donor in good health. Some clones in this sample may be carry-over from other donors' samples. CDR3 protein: CASSLREGSYNEQFF.